These 20 T cell receptor beta chains originate from one sample sequenced in a study of metastatic and nonmetastatic thyroid tumors. Patients had received no treatment of any kind before thyroid surgery. MiXCR was used by TCRdb to re-call the PCR reads. Of some 15,000 clones in the sample, about a quarter were seen once. What was sequenced was blood. The origin of the receptors is a male donor with papillary thyroid cancer or a benign thyroid nodule (not recorded which). Some clones in this sample may be carry-over from other donors' samples.

This clone was seen repeatedly, ten times or more. The chain links TRBV19 to TRBJ1-1; possible D gene TRBD1, 5 bases. The germline V gene encodes CDR1 LNHDA and CDR2 SQIVND (reference sequence). This CDR3 has 13 residues. Trimming took off 6 bases at V and 0 bases at J, with 8 bases between the two ends. The CDR3 loop is CASRMTVNTEAFF. The CDR3 DNA sequence: TGTGCCAGTAGGATGACAGTGAACACTGAAGCTTTCTTT.

With regard to this clone: The CDR3 does not close with the conserved phenylalanine or tryptophan, likely indicating a read error. The J gene is TRBJ2-1, the V gene TRBV9, with a weak D call TRBD1 (6 bases). The V gene's germline CDR1 is SGDLS and CDR2 YYNGEE. CDR3 size: 14 residues. The CDR3 region is CAISVGAGDGEQFL. In DNA, the CDR3 is TGTGCCATCAGCGTAGGGGCAGGGGACGGTGAGCAGTTCTTA.

This clone was counted at least ten times. The rearrangement uses TRBV10-1 and TRBJ1-2; 10 nucleotides match TRBD1. V trimming: 3 bases; J trimming: 6 bases; junction bases outside the gene matches: 1. CDR3 length: 13 residues. Germline loops: CDR1 WNHNN, CDR2 SYGVQD (reference sequence). The CDR3 DNA follows: TGCGCCAGCAGTGAAGGACAGGGGGATGGCTACACCTTC. It encodes CASSEGQGDGYTF.

Details on this clone: An end of the junction differs from the germline gene, which may be a read error. The CDR3 DNA is TGTGCCAGCAGCCAAGGAGCGGGGGTGAACACCGTGGAGCTGCTTTTT. Translating it yields CASSQGAGVNTVELLF. This chain connects TRBV3-1 to TRBJ2-2, with TRBD2 matching 8 bases. The CDR3 length is 16 residues. CDR1 and CDR2 (germline): LGHDT, YNNKEL (reference sequence).

This clone appeared a few times. This sequence joins TRBV19 and TRBJ2-7, with a weak D call TRBD2 (5 bases). The CDR3 is 13 residues long. V was shortened by 4 bases and J by 0 bases, with 7 bases between the two germline ends. Germline V gene lookup returns CDR1 LNHDA and CDR2 SQIVND (reference sequence). In DNA, the CDR3 is TGTGCCAGTAGTAAAGGAGGCTCCTACGAGCAGTACTTC. It is translated as CASSKGGSYEQYF.

This clone came up many times. The chain combines TRBV14 with TRBJ2-7, with 7 bases fitting TRBD2. The CDR3 has 11 residues. The ends lost 10 bases at V and 6 bases at J; junction bases unmatched: 6. Germline V gives CDR1 SGHDN, CDR2 FVKESK. CDR3: CATREAGEQYF. CDR3 in DNA: TGTGCCACCCGGGAGGCCGGCGAGCAGTACTTC.

For this clone: One end of the junction does not line up with germline, which may come from a read error. The chain is built from TRBV7-9 and TRBJ2-5; TRBD1 agrees at 7 bases. In germline, CDR1 is SEHNR, CDR2 FQNEAQ (reference sequence). The CDR3 sequence is 14 residues long. The CDR3 nucleotides are TGTGCCAGCAGCTCCCCCGGGACAGAAGAGACCGAGTACTTC. The encoded protein is CASSSPGTEETEYF.

By frequency in the sample, this clone is medium-sized. The chain recombines TRBV5-1 with TRBJ2-3, with D possibly TRBD1 on 5 matching bases. The germline V gene has CDR1 SGHRS and CDR2 YFSETQ. Trimming removed 7 bases at V and 5 bases at J, with 17 bases between. The CDR3 spans 14 residues. CDR3 nucleotide sequence: TGCGCCAGCGGGGCCTCCCTAGAGTTAGATACGCAGTATTTT. Translating it yields CASGASLELDTQYF.

Concerning this clone: The same CDR3 is also encoded by other DNA sequences in this sample. V usage is TRBV2 and J usage is TRBJ1-2; D may be TRBD1 (5 bases). V dropped 7 bases and J dropped 3 bases, with 18 bases sitting between them. Germline assignment: CDR1 SNHLY and CDR2 FYNNEI. The CDR3 covers 15 residues. In nucleotides, the CDR3 is TGTGCCAGCAACCGAGGGGCTTCTCTCGACTATGGCTACACCTTC. It yields the protein CASNRGASLDYGYTF. The entire variable domain, with the rest obtained from reference TRBV2 and TRBJ1-2, is as follows: EPEVTQTPSHQVTQMGQEVILRCVPISNHLYFYWYRQILGQKVEFLVSFYNNEISEKSEIFDDQFSVERPDGSNFTLKIRSTKLEDSAMYFCASNRGASLDYGYTFGSGTRLTVV.

This clone occurred many times. The chain has TRBV28 and TRBJ2-1, with D possibly being TRBD2 (5 bases). CDR3 size: 15 residues. The germline V and J ends were trimmed by 6 bases and 8 bases, with 20 bases remaining between them. The germline gives CDR1 MDHEN, CDR2 SYDVKM. DNA for the CDR3: TGTGCCAGCAGCCCACCACTAGGTACCGCGGATGAGCAGTTCTTC. Its translation is CASSPPLGTADEQFF.

This clone is medium-sized within its sample. The chain recombines TRBV5-1 with TRBJ2-7; a possible D gene is TRBD1 (6 bases). There are 13 residues in the CDR3. Germline V gives CDR1 SGHRS, CDR2 YFSETQ. V shed 4 bases and J shed 6 bases, with 14 bases lying between them. The CDR3 reads CASSTTGDREQYF. Here the CDR3 DNA reads TGCGCCAGCAGCACGACAGGAGATCGCGAGCAGTACTTC.

Ten or more counts support this clone. The V call is TRBV19, the J call TRBJ2-5; 11 bases are shared with TRBD1. The length of the CDR3 is 17 residues. V was clipped by 1 base and J by 2 bases; unmatched bases: 6. Looked up from germline, CDR1 is LNHDA and CDR2 is SQIVND (reference sequence). CDR3 protein: CASSIAVGDRGQETQYF. Here the CDR3 DNA reads TGTGCCAGTAGTATAGCGGTCGGGGACAGGGGGCAAGAGACCCAGTACTTC.

This clone was recorded at least ten times. V usage is TRBV10-2 and J usage is TRBJ2-7; the D gene is possibly TRBD1 (6 bases). V was pared by 0 bases and J by 0 bases, with 9 bases between. The CDR3 spans 15 residues. CDR1 and CDR2 (germline): WSHSY, SAAADI. CDR3 nucleotides: TGCGCCAGCAGTGAGTCTGGGGGCATCTCCTACGAGCAGTACTTC. It yields the protein CASSESGGISYEQYF.

This clone was observed a single time. This chain links TRBV5-1 with TRBJ2-2; TRBD2 matches 9 bases. Germline CDR1 is SGHRS and CDR2 is YFSETQ. V trimming: 0 bases; J trimming: 2 bases; junction bases outside the gene matches: 2. The CDR3 covers 16 residues. The CDR3 DNA sequence: TGCGCCAGCAGCTTGGACCTAGCGGGAAACACCGGGGAGCTGTTTTTT. Translation gives CASSLDLAGNTGELFF.

This clone is categorized as large. The V call is TRBV6-1, the J call TRBJ1-5; a weak D match, TRBD1 (6 bases). The CDR3 sequence is 15 residues long. The V end was cut by 1 base, the J end by 10 bases, with 17 bases between. Germline CDR1 reads MNHNS; CDR2 reads SASEGT. The CDR3 sequence is CASSEEGDGSLPQHF. The DNA of the CDR3 is TGTGCCAGCAGTGAAGAGGGGGACGGTTCATTACCCCAGCATTTT.

This clone was recorded many times. Within the sample, other DNA sequences also encode this same CDR3. The chain employs TRBV20-1 and TRBJ2-3, with D unresolved. Germline lookup yields CDR1 DFQATT and CDR2 SNEGSKA (reference sequence). This CDR3 is 13 amino acids long. Deletions cut 6 bases from V and 1 base from J, with 11 bases between. The CDR3 reads CSASLYGTDTQYF. CDR3 DNA: TGCAGTGCGAGCCTTTACGGCACAGATACGCAGTATTTT.

This clone came up a few times. The V gene is TRBV12-3 or TRBV12-4, the J gene TRBJ2-2; D not certain. This CDR3 has 12 amino acids. V lost 3 bases and J 14 bases, leaving 13 bases between the germline ends. The CDR3, as DNA: TGTGCCAGCAGTTTTTCTCCCGTGGATCTGTTTTTT. This sequence encodes CASSFSPVDLFF.

This clone appeared many times. J is TRBJ2-7 and V is TRBV18; TRBD2 might be the D (6 bases). CDR1 is KGHSH, CDR2 LQKENI, per germline. V gave up 2 bases and J gave up 0 bases, with 8 bases separating them. This CDR3 region has 14 residues. The CDR3: CASSPGGSSYEQYF. CDR3 nucleotide sequence: TGTGCCAGCTCACCAGGGGGGAGCTCCTACGAGCAGTACTTC.

This chain connects TRBV30 to TRBJ2-7; D not resolved. The ends were cut back, 1 base at V and 3 bases at J, with 16 bases in the middle. CDR1 is GTSNPN, CDR2 SVGIG, per germline (reference sequence). CDR3 size: 15 residues. The CDR3 DNA reads as TGTGCCTGGAGTGGTAAGCCACTTAGTGACTACGAGCAGTACTTC. Translating gives CAWSGKPLSDYEQYF.

In this sample, this clone turned up many times. The CDR3 DNA reads as TGTGCCAGCAGTTGCGGGGACCTGAATGAAAAACTGTTTTTT. It encodes CASSCGDLNEKLFF. The chain couples TRBV12-3 or TRBV12-4 to TRBJ1-4, with TRBD1 as a possible D gene (5 bases). Trimming took 4 bases from V and 5 from J, leaving 11 bases between them. The CDR3 is 14 amino acids.